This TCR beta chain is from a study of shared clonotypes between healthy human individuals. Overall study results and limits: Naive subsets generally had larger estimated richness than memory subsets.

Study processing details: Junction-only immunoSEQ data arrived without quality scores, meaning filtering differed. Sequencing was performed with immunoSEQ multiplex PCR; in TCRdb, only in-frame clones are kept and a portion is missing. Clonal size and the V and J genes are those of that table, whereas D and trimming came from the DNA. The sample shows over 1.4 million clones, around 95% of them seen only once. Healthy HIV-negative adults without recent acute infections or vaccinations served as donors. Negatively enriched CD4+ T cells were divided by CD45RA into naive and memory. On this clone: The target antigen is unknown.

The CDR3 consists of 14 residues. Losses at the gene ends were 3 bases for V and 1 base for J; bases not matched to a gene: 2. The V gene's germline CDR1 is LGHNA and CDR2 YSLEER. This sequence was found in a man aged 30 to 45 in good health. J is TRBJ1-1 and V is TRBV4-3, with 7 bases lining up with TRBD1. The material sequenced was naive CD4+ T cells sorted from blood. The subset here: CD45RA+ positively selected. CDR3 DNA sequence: TGCGCCAGCAGCCATGGACAGGAGAACACTGAAGCTTTCTTT. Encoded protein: CASSHGQENTEAFF.